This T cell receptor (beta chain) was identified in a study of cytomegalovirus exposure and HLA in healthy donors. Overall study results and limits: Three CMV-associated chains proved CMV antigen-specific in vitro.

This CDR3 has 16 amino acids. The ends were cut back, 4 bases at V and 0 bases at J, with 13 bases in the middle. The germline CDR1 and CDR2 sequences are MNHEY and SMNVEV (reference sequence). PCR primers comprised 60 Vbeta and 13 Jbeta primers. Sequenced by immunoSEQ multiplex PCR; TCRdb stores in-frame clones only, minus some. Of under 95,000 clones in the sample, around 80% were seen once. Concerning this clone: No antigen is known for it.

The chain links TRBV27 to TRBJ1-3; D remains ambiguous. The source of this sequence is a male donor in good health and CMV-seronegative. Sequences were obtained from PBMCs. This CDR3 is CASSSSAGFSGNTIYF. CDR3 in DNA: TGTGCCAGCAGTTCGTCGGCGGGGTTCTCTGGAAACACCATATATTTT.